The 18 T cell receptor beta chains listed next were all sequenced from one sample in a study of cytomegalovirus exposure and HLA in healthy donors. The PCR ran on 60 Vbeta and 13 Jbeta primers. The repertoire was sequenced with immunoSEQ multiplex PCR; TCRdb's copy has only in-frame clones and lacks some. The repertoire consists of 110,000 or so clones, with 74% occurring once and the leading ten covering about 2%. What was sequenced was PBMCs. Receptor source: a human donor in good health.

V usage is TRBV5-8 and J usage is TRBJ2-5, with TRBD2 identical over 7 bases. Looked up from germline, CDR1 is SGHTS and CDR2 is YDEGEE. The V and J ends lost 0 bases and 5 bases, in that order; junction bases with no gene match: 4. CDR3 length equals 14 residues. The CDR3 loop is CASSLGGSRETQYF. The CDR3, as DNA: TGTGCCAGCAGCTTGGGCGGGAGTAGGGAGACCCAGTACTTC.

The V gene is TRBV2, the J gene TRBJ1-4, with 8 bases that match TRBD1. The germline CDR1 and CDR2 sequences are SNHLY and FYNNEI. CDR3 size: 15 residues. Unmatched junction bases numbered 12, after V lost 9 bases and J lost 6 bases. CDR3 DNA sequence: TGTGCCAGTACACATCCGGGACAGGACTATGAAAAACTGTTTTTT. Its protein is CASTHPGQDYEKLFF.

The genes are TRBV6-1 and TRBJ2-5; unclear D gene. The DNA matches TRBJ2-7 better at its end, which makes the J call doubtful. Germline lookup yields CDR1 MNHNS and CDR2 SASEGT. CDR3 length: 13 residues. The DNA of the CDR3 is TGTGCCAGCAGTGAATCTAGTCGCTACGAGCAGTACTTC. As protein: CASSESSRYEQYF.

The CDR3 bases are TGTGCCAGCAGCTTGGGCAGGGGGGAGTCTGGCTACACCTTC. This translates into CASSLGRGESGYTF. The V and J genes are TRBV7-2 and TRBJ1-2, with 7 nucleotides matching TRBD1. With 3 bases clipped from V and 7 bases from J, the junction kept 8 bases outside the gene matches. The CDR3 has 14 amino acids. Looked up from germline, CDR1 is SGHTA and CDR2 is FQGNSA. Complete variable domain (other parts from reference TRBV7-2 and TRBJ1-2): GAGVSQSPSNKVTEKGKDVELRCDPISGHTALYWYRQSLGQGLEFLIYFQGNSAPDKSGLPSDRFSAERTGGSVSTLTIQRTQQEDSAVYLCASSLGRGESGYTFGSGTRLTVV.

The chain employs TRBV30 and TRBJ2-3, with D unresolved. The CDR3 runs to 13 residues. Trimming pared 6 bases from V and 3 bases from J, leaving 13 bases between. CDR1 and CDR2 from the germline V gene are GTSNPN and SVGIG (reference sequence). Here the CDR3 DNA reads TGTGCCTGTATGGCTAGAGTGACAGATACGCAGTATTTT. This translates into CACMARVTDTQYF.

V is TRBV27 and J is TRBJ2-6; the match to TRBD2 covers 7 bases. Trimming removed 1 base from V and 1 base from J; junction bases left unmatched: 4. CDR1 MNHEY and CDR2 SMNVEV come from the germline V gene (reference sequence). The CDR3 totals 17 residues. CDR3 DNA sequence: TGTGCCAGCAGTTTATTGGGGGGAGGGTCTGGGGCCAACGTCCTGACTTTC. This codes for CASSLLGGGSGANVLTF.

The chain has TRBV11-2 and TRBJ1-4, with TRBD1 matching over 7 bases. The CDR3 runs to 15 residues. Unmatched junction bases numbered 8, after V lost 5 bases and J lost 5 bases. CDR1 is SGHAT, CDR2 FQNNGV, per germline. The CDR3 region has the DNA TGTGCCAGCAGCCTCTGGGGGACAGCGAATGAAAAACTGTTTTTT. Encoded protein: CASSLWGTANEKLFF. The full variable domain, with the rest looked up from reference TRBV11-2 and TRBJ1-4, is EAGVAQSPRYKIIEKRQSVAFWCNPISGHATLYWYQQILGQGPKLLIQFQNNGVVDDSQLPKDRFSAERLKGVDSTLKIQPAKLEDSAVYLCASSLWGTANEKLFFGSGTQLSVL.

V is TRBV7-9 and J is TRBJ1-6, with D possibly TRBD1 on 5 matching bases. The germline CDR1 and CDR2 sequences are SEHNR and FQNEAQ (reference sequence). V lost 1 base to trimming and J lost 12 bases, with 16 bases between them. The CDR3 has 15 residues. The DNA of the CDR3 is TGTGCCAGCAGCTTAGATTCCGGAGGGGCAAGACCCCTCCACTTT. Protein sequence: CASSLDSGGARPLHF.

V gene TRBV5-1 combines with J gene TRBJ2-3; D ambiguous. CDR3 size: 12 residues. Trimming shortened V by 0 bases and J by 5 bases, and 4 bases separated the two germline ends. From germline, CDR1 is SGHRS and CDR2 YFSETQ. CDR3 DNA: TGCGCCAGCAGCTTGGGTAGAGATACGCAGTATTTT. Protein: CASSLGRDTQYF.

The CDR3 bases are TGCAGCGTTGATCCCAGGGAAGGTACGCAGTATTTT. It is translated as CSVDPREGTQYF. V is TRBV29-1 and J is TRBJ2-3; perhaps TRBD1 as D (5 bases). The V and J ends lost 3 bases and 8 bases respectively, with 12 bases between them. The length of the CDR3 is 12 residues. Germline V gene sequence: CDR1 SQVTM, CDR2 ANQGSEA.

V gene TRBV2 combines with J gene TRBJ2-1; 10 nucleotides agree with TRBD2. CDR1 and CDR2 from the germline V gene are SNHLY and FYNNEI. Losses at the gene ends were 6 bases for V and 5 bases for J; bases not matched to a gene: 4. There are 14 residues in the CDR3. CDR3 coding DNA: TGTGCCAGCAGGGCACTAGCGGGGCACAATGAGCAGTTCTTC. This translates into CASRALAGHNEQFF.

Comments on this clone: The identical CDR3 is also encoded by other nucleotide sequences in the sample. The chain employs TRBV5-1 and TRBJ2-7, with a tentative D call TRBD2 (6 bases). Germline values: CDR1 SGHRS, CDR2 YFSETQ. The V gene lost 1 base and the J gene lost 3 bases, with 8 bases spanning the gap. CDR3 length: 13 amino acids. Here the CDR3 DNA reads TGCGCCAGCAGCTTGACCGGGAGCTACGAGCAGTACTTC. As protein: CASSLTGSYEQYF.

This clone occurred once. V usage is TRBV6-5 and J usage is TRBJ2-7; D is possibly TRBD2 (5 bases). Germline-derived CDR1 and CDR2 are MNHEY and SVGAGI. This CDR3 spans 13 amino acids. Trimming took off 0 bases at V and 7 bases at J, with 10 bases between the two ends. CDR3 sequence: CASSYSTGLEQYF. The CDR3 DNA sequence: TGTGCCAGCAGTTACTCGACGGGGTTGGAGCAGTACTTC.

The J gene is TRBJ2-3, the V gene TRBV25-1; unclear D gene. Trimming removed 3 bases from V and 2 bases from J, with 3 bases in between. The CDR3 has 12 residues. CDR1 and CDR2 from the germline V gene are MGHDK and SYGVNS. The CDR3: CASSDNTDTQYF. CDR3 nucleotides: TGTGCCAGCAGTGATAACACAGATACGCAGTATTTT.

The V gene is TRBV6-1, the J gene TRBJ1-5; weak D call: TRBD1 (5 bases). V was pared by 7 bases and J by 1 base, with 8 bases between. The germline CDR1 and CDR2 sequences are MNHNS and SASEGT. The CDR3 has 13 amino acids. This chain's CDR3 is CASKRDSNQPQHF. The CDR3 bases are TGTGCCAGCAAGCGGGACAGCAATCAGCCCCAGCATTTT.

The rearrangement joins TRBV5-1 to TRBJ1-3; D uncertain. This CDR3 contains 15 residues. Germline lookup yields CDR1 SGHRS and CDR2 YFSETQ. V shed 5 bases and J shed 0 bases, with 12 bases lying between them. In DNA, the CDR3 is TGCGCCAGCAGTCTAGACTCGTACTCTGGAAACACCATATATTTT. This sequence encodes CASSLDSYSGNTIYF.

The CDR3 DNA is TGTGCCAGCAGCGTAGACGGTGGAGGCTTCATCGGCGGACTCTACGAGCAGTACTTC. It specifies CASSVDGGGFIGGLYEQYF. This rearrangement joins TRBV9 to TRBJ2-7, with D possibly matching TRBD2 (5 bases). CDR1 and CDR2 from the germline V gene are SGDLS and YYNGEE. V lost 0 bases, J lost 3 bases, and 25 bases lay in between. CDR3 length equals 19 residues.

This sequence joins TRBV2 and TRBJ2-5; tentatively, D is TRBD2 (6 bases). Germline loops: CDR1 SNHLY, CDR2 FYNNEI. The CDR3 is 17 residues long. Trimming shortened V by 6 bases and J by 4 bases, and 24 bases separated the two germline ends. In DNA, the CDR3 is TGTGCCAGCAGGGAGGGTTTTCTTGGGATCTCAGGAGAGACCCAGTACTTC. Its translation: CASREGFLGISGETQYF.